The present entry profiles one T cell receptor (beta chain) with its context. Its antigen is currently not known. The junction and the germline gene differ at one end; a read error may be behind it. This specimen includes other DNA sequences encoding the same CDR3. No patient had received any treatment before thyroid surgery. The study retrospectively analysed patient clinical samples collected from about 2012 to 2018 using T-cell receptor beta sequencing. The record originates from a study of metastatic and nonmetastatic thyroid tumors (dated by TCRdb to 2018 to 2021). Some background on the complete study: Repertoires from peripheral blood and from tumor or nodule tissue samples of malignant and benign thyroid patients were compared.

Broad study findings and their caveats: In both blood and tumor samples, malignant tumors were reported to have significantly higher TCR beta diversity than benign nodules.

The library relied on PCR. The data were produced on an Illumina HiSeq 4000. The TCR beta-chain CDR3 region of each patient was profiled by high-throughput sequencing. In the source study's methods: A classifier to discriminate distant-metastatic papillary thyroid cancer patients was built from CDR3 differences across clinicopathological groups. The Shannon index was used to assess repertoire diversity, and the Morisita-Horn index was used to assess tumor-blood repertoire similarity. TCRdb handled the public reads itself, with Q25 trimming in fastp and clone calling in MiXCR, and kept productive beta chains. TCRdb assigned the V and J calls; the authors' analysis was not used. This sample gives over 30,000 clones in total; over 14% of them show up just once. Roughly a fifth of the sample is in the top ten clones. CDR1 MNHEY and CDR2 SMNVEV were looked up in the germline V gene (reference sequence). The CDR3 goes from the cysteine to the phenylalanine over 13 residues. Only the CDR3 part of the read is kept: 39 bases, read in frame from the first base.

The sequence was obtained from a male donor with papillary thyroid cancer or a benign thyroid nodule (not recorded which). Some clones in this sample may be carry-over from other donors' samples. The specimen was blood. The sequence is built from TRBV27 and TRBJ1-1, with no reliable assignment of the D segment. CDR3 sequence: CASSFSRSTEAFF. The bases read TGTGCCAGCAGTTTCAGCAGGTCCACTGAAGCTTTTTTT.